This is a list of T cell receptor beta chains from one sample in a study of blood T cell repertoires in COVID-19. TCRdb keeps only in-frame clones here, not all; method: immunoSEQ multiplex PCR. The sample gives tens of thousands of clones, approximately 91% of which show up once; over 6.5% is in the top ten. Sequences were obtained from peripheral blood. All receptors come from a man between 60 and 70 years old with active COVID-19. Each CDR3 is given with its conserved first and last residue. A D gene is named only where the DNA matches it firmly. The size field is filled for only some rows; it gives once, few, many or a size class.

size: .
D: TRBD1
V: TRBV7-2
J: TRBJ1-2
CDR3: CASSGDRVSTF
DNA: TGTGCCAGCAGCGGGGACAGGGTGAGCACCTTC

size: .
D: TRBD1
V: TRBV19
J: TRBJ2-5
CDR3: CASSRFTRGGFETQYF
DNA: TGTGCCAGTAGTCGGTTTACGCGAGGGGGCTTCGAGACCCAGTACTTC

size: .
D: .
V: TRBV6-5
J: TRBJ1-2
CDR3: CASSYSGGDYGYTF
DNA: TGTGCCAGCAGTTACTCGGGGGGGGACTATGGCTACACCTTC

size: .
D: .
V: TRBV11-2
J: TRBJ1-1
CDR3: CASSLSNGGVNTEAFF
DNA: TGTGCCAGCAGCTTATCGAACGGAGGGGTGAACACTGAAGCTTTCTTT

size: .
D: TRBD2
V: TRBV5-5
J: TRBJ2-1
CDR3: CASSLSIAGGPYNEQFF
DNA: TGTGCCAGCAGCTTGTCGATAGCGGGAGGTCCCTACAATGAGCAGTTCTTC

size: .
D: TRBD2
V: TRBV7-7
J: TRBJ2-2
CDR3: CASSLGRRRTSGTNTGELFF
DNA: TGTGCCAGCAGCTTAGGTAGGAGGCGGACTAGCGGAACGAACACCGGGGAGCTGTTTTTT

size: .
D: .
V: TRBV18
J: TRBJ1-1
CDR3: CASSPVGRMNTEAFF
DNA: TGTGCCAGCTCACCAGTTGGCAGAATGAACACTGAAGCTTTCTTT

size: .
D: .
V: TRBV27
J: TRBJ2-5
CDR3: CASSLNWYQETQYF
DNA: TGTGCCAGCAGTCTAAACTGGTACCAAGAGACCCAGTACTTC

size: .
D: TRBD1
V: TRBV10-2
J: TRBJ2-3
CDR3: CASRRDRATQYF
DNA: TGCGCCAGCAGGAGGGACAGGGCAACGCAGTATTTT

size: .
D: TRBD1
V: TRBV19
J: TRBJ2-7
CDR3: CASRGTGGVYEQYF
DNA: TGTGCCAGTAGAGGGACAGGGGGCGTCTACGAGCAGTACTTC

size: .
D: TRBD1
V: TRBV6-1
J: TRBJ2-7
CDR3: CASSERGTVFSYEQYF
DNA: TGTGCCAGCAGTGAACGTGGGACAGTCTTTTCCTACGAGCAGTACTTC

size: .
D: TRBD1
V: TRBV19
J: TRBJ1-1
CDR3: CASSGDRVGTEAFF
DNA: TGTGCCAGTAGCGGCGACAGGGTCGGAACTGAAGCTTTCTTT

size: .
D: .
V: TRBV30
J: TRBJ2-4
CDR3: CAWLAVAKNIQYF
DNA: TGTGCCTGGTTAGCAGTAGCCAAAAACATTCAGTACTTC

size: few
D: .
V: TRBV5-8
J: TRBJ1-1
CDR3: CASSLYGRGGTEAFF
DNA: TGTGCCAGCAGCTTGTATGGCAGGGGTGGAACTGAAGCTTTCTTT

size: few
D: .
V: TRBV27
J: TRBJ2-7
CDR3: CASSPGQSYEQYF
DNA: TGTGCCAGCAGTCCGGGACAATCCTACGAGCAGTACTTC

size: .
D: .
V: TRBV18
J: TRBJ1-1
CDR3: CASSPPFLSEAFF
DNA: TGTGCCAGCTCACCACCGTTTCTTTCTGAAGCTTTCTTT

size: .
D: TRBD2
V: TRBV13
J: TRBJ2-1
CDR3: CASSSGLAENEQFF
DNA: TGTGCCAGCAGCTCCGGACTAGCGGAAAATGAGCAGTTCTTC

size: .
D: TRBD2
V: TRBV6-6
J: TRBJ2-7
CDR3: CASGGTSAYEQYF
DNA: TGTGCCAGCGGGGGGACTAGCGCCTACGAGCAGTACTTC

size: .
D: .
V: TRBV6-1
J: TRBJ2-4
CDR3: CASSARLGQSADIQYF
DNA: TGTGCCAGCAGTGCTAGACTAGGGCAGAGTGCGGACATTCAGTACTTC

size: .
D: TRBD2
V: TRBV5-1
J: TRBJ2-1
CDR3: CASSQISGGNNEQFF
DNA: TGCGCCAGCAGTCAGATTAGCGGGGGAAACAATGAGCAGTTCTTC

size: .
D: .
V: TRBV6-1
J: TRBJ2-2
CDR3: CASSDGTLPSRGAVF
DNA: TGTGCCAGCAGTGATGGGACACTCCCATCCCGGGGAGCTGTTTTT

size: .
D: TRBD1
V: TRBV5-1
J: TRBJ2-2
CDR3: CASRPGQPTGELFF
DNA: TGCGCCAGCAGACCGGGACAGCCCACCGGGGAGCTGTTTTTT

size: .
D: TRBD2
V: TRBV7-2
J: TRBJ2-5
CDR3: CASSDPGLGGTQYF
DNA: TGTGCCAGCAGCGACCCGGGACTAGGTGGGACCCAGTACTTC

size: .
D: TRBD2
V: TRBV30
J: TRBJ2-1
CDR3: CAWRLGLGTSGSYNEQFF
DNA: TGTGCCTGGAGGCTTGGGTTAGGGACTAGCGGCTCCTACAATGAGCAGTTCTTC

size: .
D: TRBD1
V: TRBV19
J: TRBJ1-5
CDR3: CASIDRDIGPQHF
DNA: TGTGCCAGTATAGACAGGGATATAGGACCCCAGCATTTT

size: .
D: .
V: TRBV21-1
J: TRBJ2-7
CDR3: CASSKGTRAYEQYF
DNA: TGTGCCAGCAGCAAAGGGACTCGGGCCTACGAGCAGTACTTC

size: .
D: TRBD2
V: TRBV11-1
J: TRBJ2-3
CDR3: CASSLTAGGSRDTQYF
DNA: TGTGCCAGCAGCTTGACCGCGGGCGGGAGCCGAGATACGCAGTATTTT

size: .
D: .
V: TRBV7-8
J: TRBJ2-7
CDR3: CASSLGQEGFEQYF
DNA: TGTGCCAGCAGCTTAGGACAGGAAGGGTTCGAGCAGTACTTC

size: .
D: TRBD1
V: TRBV3-1/TRBV3-2
J: TRBJ1-2
CDR3: CASSRDRGGGYTF
DNA: TGTGCCAGCAGCCGAGACAGGGGCGGTGGCTACACCTTC

size: .
D: TRBD1
V: TRBV18
J: TRBJ2-7
CDR3: CASSPRDRSYEQYF
DNA: TGTGCCAGCTCACCCCGGGACAGATCCTACGAGCAGTACTTC

size: once
D: TRBD2
V: TRBV19
J: TRBJ2-7
CDR3: CATRNPGLGSYEQYF
DNA: TGTGCCACTAGGAACCCGGGACTAGGGTCCTACGAGCAGTACTTC

size: .
D: TRBD1
V: TRBV11-2
J: TRBJ1-3
CDR3: CASSRPGTGAVGNTIYF
DNA: TGTGCCAGCAGCCGTCCCGGGACAGGGGCGGTAGGAAACACCATATATTTT

size: once
D: .
V: TRBV5-1
J: TRBJ2-5
CDR3: CASSFGGTQYF
DNA: TGCGCCAGCAGCTTCGGGGGGACCCAGTACTTC

size: .
D: TRBD2
V: TRBV29-1
J: TRBJ2-3
CDR3: CSVEEPGLAGVADTQYF
DNA: TGCAGCGTTGAAGAACCGGGACTAGCGGGGGTAGCAGATACGCAGTATTTT

size: .
D: .
V: TRBV10-1
J: TRBJ2-6
CDR3: CASSEPGANVLTF
DNA: TGCGCCAGCAGTGAACCGGGAGCCAACGTCCTGACTTTC

size: .
D: TRBD1
V: TRBV6-5
J: TRBJ1-5
CDR3: CASRTGVAQPQHF
DNA: TGTGCCAGCAGGACAGGGGTTGCTCAGCCCCAGCATTTT

size: .
D: TRBD2
V: TRBV5-5
J: TRBJ2-7
CDR3: CASSPGLAGLYEQYF
DNA: TGTGCCAGCAGCCCGGGACTAGCGGGACTCTACGAGCAGTACTTC

size: .
D: .
V: TRBV2
J: TRBJ2-4
CDR3: CASNQQGLAKNIQYF
DNA: TGTGCCAGCAATCAGCAGGGGCTAGCCAAAAACATTCAGTACTTC

size: .
D: TRBD1
V: TRBV28
J: TRBJ1-5
CDR3: CASSSTGTAFNQPQHF
DNA: TGTGCCAGCAGTTCGACCGGGACAGCCTTCAATCAGCCCCAGCATTTT

size: .
D: TRBD1
V: TRBV9
J: TRBJ2-1
CDR3: CASSVGTGNHEQFF
DNA: TGTGCCAGCAGCGTAGGGACAGGGAACCATGAGCAGTTCTTC

size: .
D: .
V: TRBV11-2
J: TRBJ1-2
CDR3: CASSQGLYGYTF
DNA: TGTGCCAGCAGCCAGGGACTCTATGGCTACACCTTC

size: .
D: TRBD1
V: TRBV3-1/TRBV3-2
J: TRBJ1-3
CDR3: CASSPLPGQGALSDTIYF
DNA: TGTGCCAGCAGCCCCCTCCCGGGACAGGGGGCGTTATCGGACACCATATATTTT

size: .
D: .
V: TRBV9
J: TRBJ2-7
CDR3: CASARLDGAEQYF
DNA: TGTGCCAGCGCACGTCTTGATGGGGCCGAGCAGTACTTC

size: .
D: TRBD2
V: TRBV7-6
J: TRBJ2-3
CDR3: CASSLVGGRATDTQYF
DNA: TGTGCCAGCAGCTTAGTAGGCGGGAGGGCCACAGATACGCAGTATTTT

size: once
D: TRBD2
V: TRBV7-3
J: TRBJ2-2
CDR3: CASSRLAGEDTGELFF
DNA: TGTGCCAGCAGCAGACTAGCGGGAGAGGACACCGGGGAGCTGTTTTTT

size: .
D: TRBD2
V: TRBV18
J: TRBJ2-3
CDR3: CASSTGLEGDTQYF
DNA: TGTGCCAGCTCAACAGGACTAGAGGGAGATACGCAGTATTTT

size: .
D: TRBD2
V: TRBV4-1
J: TRBJ2-7
CDR3: CASSQASSGPYEQYF
DNA: TGCGCCAGCAGCCAAGCGTCTAGCGGCCCCTACGAGCAGTACTTC

size: .
D: .
V: TRBV6-6
J: TRBJ1-6
CDR3: CASKGDSPLHF
DNA: TGTGCCAGCAAAGGGGATTCACCCCTCCACTTT

size: .
D: TRBD2
V: TRBV10-3
J: TRBJ2-1
CDR3: CAIGTITMKEQFF
DNA: TGTGCCATCGGGACTATTACAATGAAGGAGCAGTTCTTC

size: few
D: .
V: TRBV29-1
J: TRBJ1-2
CDR3: CSVEDQGSPNGYTF
DNA: TGCAGCGTTGAAGATCAAGGGAGCCCTAATGGCTACACCTTC